Included here is one TCR beta chain sequence, with context. The source of the sample is a study of T cells of healthy individuals. Trimming removed 5 bases at V and 4 bases at J, with 12 bases between. Germline V CDR1 and CDR2: MNHNS, SASEGT. There are 14 residues in the CDR3. TCRdb fed the 5' RACE reads into MiXCR, producing one record per CDR3 protein. The table has some 69,000 distinct CDR3 sequences, 15% to 20% seen once. The source of this sequence is a human donor in good health. The chain has TRBV6-1 and TRBJ1-3; D might be TRBD1 (5 bases). The CDR3 DNA is TGTGCCAGCAGTCGACAGCACGAGGGAAACACCATATATTTT. Translation: CASSRQHEGNTIYF.